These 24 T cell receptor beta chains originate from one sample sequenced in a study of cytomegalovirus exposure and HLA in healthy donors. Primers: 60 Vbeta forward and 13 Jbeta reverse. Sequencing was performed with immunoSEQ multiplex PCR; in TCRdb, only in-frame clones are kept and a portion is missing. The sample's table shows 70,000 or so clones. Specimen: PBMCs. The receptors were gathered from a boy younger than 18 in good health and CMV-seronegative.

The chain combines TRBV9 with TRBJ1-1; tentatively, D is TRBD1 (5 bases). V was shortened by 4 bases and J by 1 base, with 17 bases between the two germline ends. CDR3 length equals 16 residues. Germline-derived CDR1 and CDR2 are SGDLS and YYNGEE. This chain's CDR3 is CASSPPVGAGNTEAFF. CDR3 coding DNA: TGTGCCAGCAGCCCTCCCGTAGGGGCAGGGAACACTGAAGCTTTCTTT.

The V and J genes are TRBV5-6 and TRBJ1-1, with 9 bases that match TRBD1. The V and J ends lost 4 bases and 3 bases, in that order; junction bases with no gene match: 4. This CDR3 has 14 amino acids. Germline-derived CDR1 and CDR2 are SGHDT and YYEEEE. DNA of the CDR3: TGTGCCAGCAGCAACGGACAGGGGTACACTGAAGCTTTCTTT. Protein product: CASSNGQGYTEAFF.

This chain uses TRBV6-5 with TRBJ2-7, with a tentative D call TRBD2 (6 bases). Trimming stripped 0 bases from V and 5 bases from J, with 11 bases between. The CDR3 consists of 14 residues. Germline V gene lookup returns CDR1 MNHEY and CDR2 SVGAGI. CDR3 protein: CASSYSRGRNEQYF. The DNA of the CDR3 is TGTGCCAGCAGTTACTCGCGGGGTAGGAACGAGCAGTACTTC.

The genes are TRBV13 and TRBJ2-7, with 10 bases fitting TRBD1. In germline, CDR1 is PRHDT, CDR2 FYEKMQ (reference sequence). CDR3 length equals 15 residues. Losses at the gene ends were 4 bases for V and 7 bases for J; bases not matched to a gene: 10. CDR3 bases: TGTGCCAGCAGCTCGACCGGGACAGGGGTTGGAGAGCAGTACTTC. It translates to CASSSTGTGVGEQYF.

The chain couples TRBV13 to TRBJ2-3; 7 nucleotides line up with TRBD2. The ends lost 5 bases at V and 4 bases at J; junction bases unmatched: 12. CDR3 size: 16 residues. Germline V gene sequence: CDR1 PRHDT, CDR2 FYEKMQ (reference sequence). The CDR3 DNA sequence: TGTGCCAGCAGCCCTCTGTTAAGCGGGGTCGCAGATACGCAGTATTTT. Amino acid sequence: CASSPLLSGVADTQYF. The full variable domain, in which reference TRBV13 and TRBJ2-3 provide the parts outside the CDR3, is AAGVIQSPRHLIKEKRETATLKCYPIPRHDTVYWYQQGPGQDPQFLISFYEKMQSDKGSIPDRFSAQQFSDYHSELNMSSLELGDSALYFCASSPLLSGVADTQYFGPGTRLTVL.

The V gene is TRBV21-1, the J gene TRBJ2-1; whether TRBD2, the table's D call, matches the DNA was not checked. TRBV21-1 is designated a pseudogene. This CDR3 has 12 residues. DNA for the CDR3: TGTGCCAGCAGCAACTGGGGAGATGAGCAGTTCTTC. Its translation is CASSNWGDEQFF.

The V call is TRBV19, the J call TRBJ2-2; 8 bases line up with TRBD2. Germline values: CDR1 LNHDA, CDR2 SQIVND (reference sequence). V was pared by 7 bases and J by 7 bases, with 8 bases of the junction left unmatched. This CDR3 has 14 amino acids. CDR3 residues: CASTQAGAVGELFF. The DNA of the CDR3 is TGTGCCAGTACCCAAGCGGGAGCAGTCGGGGAGCTGTTTTTT.

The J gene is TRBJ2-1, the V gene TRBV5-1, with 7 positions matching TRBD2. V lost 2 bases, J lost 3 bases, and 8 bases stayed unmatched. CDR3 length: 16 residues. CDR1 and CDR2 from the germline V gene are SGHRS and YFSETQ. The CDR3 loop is CASSFIAGEDYNEQFF. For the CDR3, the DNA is TGCGCCAGCAGCTTCATCGCGGGAGAGGACTACAATGAGCAGTTCTTC.

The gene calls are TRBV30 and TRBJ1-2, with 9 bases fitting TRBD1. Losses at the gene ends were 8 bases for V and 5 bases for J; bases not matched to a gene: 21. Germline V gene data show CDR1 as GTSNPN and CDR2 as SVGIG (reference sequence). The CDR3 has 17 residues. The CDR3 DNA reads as TGTGCCAAACGCAAAACCTCCGGGACAGGGTTCGTTTATGGCTACACCTTC. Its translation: CAKRKTSGTGFVYGYTF.

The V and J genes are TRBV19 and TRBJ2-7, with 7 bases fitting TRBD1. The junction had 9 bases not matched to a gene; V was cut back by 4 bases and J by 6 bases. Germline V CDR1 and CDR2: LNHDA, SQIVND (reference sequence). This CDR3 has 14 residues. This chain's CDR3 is CASSTPGTEGEQYF. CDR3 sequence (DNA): TGTGCCAGTAGTACCCCCGGGACAGAAGGCGAGCAGTACTTC.

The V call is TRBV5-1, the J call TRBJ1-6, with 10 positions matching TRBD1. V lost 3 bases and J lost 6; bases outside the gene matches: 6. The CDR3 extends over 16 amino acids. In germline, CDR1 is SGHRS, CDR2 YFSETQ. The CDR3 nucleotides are TGCGCCAGCAGCTCCGGGACAGGGGAGGGTAATTCACCCCTCCACTTT. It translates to CASSSGTGEGNSPLHF.

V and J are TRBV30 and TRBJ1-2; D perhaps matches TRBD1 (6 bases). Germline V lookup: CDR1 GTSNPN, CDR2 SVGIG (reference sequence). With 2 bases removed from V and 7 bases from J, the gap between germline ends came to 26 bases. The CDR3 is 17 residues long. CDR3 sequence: CAWSKTRTVPERGGYTF. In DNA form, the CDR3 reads TGTGCCTGGAGTAAAACTAGGACAGTCCCTGAAAGGGGTGGCTACACCTTC.

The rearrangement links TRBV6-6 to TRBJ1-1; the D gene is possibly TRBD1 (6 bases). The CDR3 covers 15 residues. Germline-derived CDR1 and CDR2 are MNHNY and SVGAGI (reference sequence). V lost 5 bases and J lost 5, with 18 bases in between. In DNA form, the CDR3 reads TGTGCCAGCAGTGGACGGACGGGACAATGGACTGAAGCTTTCTTT. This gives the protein CASSGRTGQWTEAFF.

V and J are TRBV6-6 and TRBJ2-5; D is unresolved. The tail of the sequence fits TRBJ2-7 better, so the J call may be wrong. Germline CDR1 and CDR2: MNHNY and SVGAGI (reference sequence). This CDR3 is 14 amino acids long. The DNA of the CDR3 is TGTGCCAGCAGTTACTTCCCCAGGCGCGCCGAGCAGTACTTC. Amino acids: CASSYFPRRAEQYF.

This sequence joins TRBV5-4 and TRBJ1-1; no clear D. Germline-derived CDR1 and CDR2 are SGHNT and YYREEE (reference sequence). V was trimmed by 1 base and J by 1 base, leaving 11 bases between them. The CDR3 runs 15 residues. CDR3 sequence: CASSLYPVSNTEAFF. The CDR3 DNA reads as TGTGCCAGCAGCTTGTATCCGGTTTCGAACACTGAAGCTTTCTTT.

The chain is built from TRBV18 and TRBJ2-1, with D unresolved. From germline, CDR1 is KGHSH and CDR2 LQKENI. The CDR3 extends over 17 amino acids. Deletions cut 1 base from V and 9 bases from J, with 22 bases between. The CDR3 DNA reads TGTGCCAGCTCACCACTTCTTTCGGTCGCAGGTAGTGGTGAGCAGTTCTTC. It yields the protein CASSPLLSVAGSGEQFF. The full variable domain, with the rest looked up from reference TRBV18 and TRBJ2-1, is NAGVMQNPRHLVRRRGQEARLRCSPMKGHSHVYWYRQLPEEGLKFMVYLQKENIIDESGMPKERFSAEFPKEGPSILRIQQVVRGDSAAYFCASSPLLSVAGSGEQFFGPGTRLTVL.

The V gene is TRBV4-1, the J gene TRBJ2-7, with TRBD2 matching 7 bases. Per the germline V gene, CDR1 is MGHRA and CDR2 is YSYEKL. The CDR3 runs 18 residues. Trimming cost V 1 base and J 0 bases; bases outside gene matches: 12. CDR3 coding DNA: TGCGCCAGCAGCCAAGCTGGGGCGGGAGACACCCTCTCCTACGAGCAGTACTTC. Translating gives CASSQAGAGDTLSYEQYF.

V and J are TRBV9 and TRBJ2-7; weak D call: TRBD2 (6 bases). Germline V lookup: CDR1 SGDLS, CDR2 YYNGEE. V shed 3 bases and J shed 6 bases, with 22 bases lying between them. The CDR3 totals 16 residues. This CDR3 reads CASSAGGVGELSEQYF. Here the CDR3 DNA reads TGTGCCAGCAGCGCCGGAGGGGTAGGGGAACTAAGCGAGCAGTACTTC.

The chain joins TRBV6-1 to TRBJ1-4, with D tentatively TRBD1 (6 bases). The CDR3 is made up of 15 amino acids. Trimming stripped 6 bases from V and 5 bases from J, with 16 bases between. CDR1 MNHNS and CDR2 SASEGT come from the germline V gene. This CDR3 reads CASRPRGAQNEKLFF. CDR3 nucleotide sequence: TGTGCCAGCAGGCCCAGGGGCGCCCAAAATGAAAAACTGTTTTTT.

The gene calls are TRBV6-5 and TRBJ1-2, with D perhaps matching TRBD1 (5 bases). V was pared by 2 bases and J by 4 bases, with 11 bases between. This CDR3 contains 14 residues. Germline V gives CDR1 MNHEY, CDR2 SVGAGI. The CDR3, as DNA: TGTGCCAGCAGTTACGGGCAGGGCGGCTATGGCTACACCTTC. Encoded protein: CASSYGQGGYGYTF.

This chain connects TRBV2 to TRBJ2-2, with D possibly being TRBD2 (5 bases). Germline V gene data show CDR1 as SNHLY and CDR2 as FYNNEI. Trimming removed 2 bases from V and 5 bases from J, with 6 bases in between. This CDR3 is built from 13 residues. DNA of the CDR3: TGTGCCAGCAGTGAATGGGAGACCGGGGAGCTGTTTTTT. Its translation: CASSEWETGELFF.

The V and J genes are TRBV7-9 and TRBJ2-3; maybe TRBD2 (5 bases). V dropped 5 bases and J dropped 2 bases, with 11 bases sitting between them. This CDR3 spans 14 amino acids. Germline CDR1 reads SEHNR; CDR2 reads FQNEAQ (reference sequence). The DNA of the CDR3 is TGTGCCAGCAGCCGAGGCGGGTCCACAGATACGCAGTATTTT. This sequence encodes CASSRGGSTDTQYF.

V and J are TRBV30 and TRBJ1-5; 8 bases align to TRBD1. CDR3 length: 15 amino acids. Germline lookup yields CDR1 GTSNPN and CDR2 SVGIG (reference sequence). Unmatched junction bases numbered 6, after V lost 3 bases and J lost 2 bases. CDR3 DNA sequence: TGTGCCTGGAGCTCTGGGGGACAGGGCAATCAGCCCCAGCATTTT. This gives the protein CAWSSGGQGNQPQHF.

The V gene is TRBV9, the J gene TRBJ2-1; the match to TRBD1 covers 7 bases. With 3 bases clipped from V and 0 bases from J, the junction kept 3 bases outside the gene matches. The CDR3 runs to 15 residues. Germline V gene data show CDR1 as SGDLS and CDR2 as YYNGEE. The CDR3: CASSARDSSYNEQFF. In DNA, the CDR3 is TGTGCCAGCAGCGCCCGGGACAGCTCCTACAATGAGCAGTTCTTC.